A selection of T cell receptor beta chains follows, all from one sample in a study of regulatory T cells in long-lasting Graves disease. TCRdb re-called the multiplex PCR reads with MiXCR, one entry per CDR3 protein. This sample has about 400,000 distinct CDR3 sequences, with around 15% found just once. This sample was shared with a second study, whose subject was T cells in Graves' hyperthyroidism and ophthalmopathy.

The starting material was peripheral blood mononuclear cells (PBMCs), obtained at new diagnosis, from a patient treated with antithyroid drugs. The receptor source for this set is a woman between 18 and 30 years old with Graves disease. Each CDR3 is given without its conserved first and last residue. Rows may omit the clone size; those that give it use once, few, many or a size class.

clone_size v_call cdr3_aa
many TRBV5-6 ASSIYDTEAF
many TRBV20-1 SARGGTSGPRTQY
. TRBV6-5 ASSYLGASSGYINEQF
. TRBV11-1 ASSLNRTGRTGELF
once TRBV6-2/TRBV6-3 ASSETIYNEQF
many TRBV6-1 ATRQTVYNEQF
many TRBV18 ASSPNLEANTEAF
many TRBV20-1 SAQRTGWVNEQF
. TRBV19 ASSIYLGSYEQY
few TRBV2 ASSENSGHPGANVLT
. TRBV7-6 ASSHGGNQPQH
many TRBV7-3 ASSRSITEELF
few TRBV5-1 ASSLVGYEQF
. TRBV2 ASRIAGNSYEQY
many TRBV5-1 ASSLWDGNSPLH
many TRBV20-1 SASGTGSYEQY
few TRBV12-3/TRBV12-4 ASSQGLAAPYEQY
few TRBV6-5 ASSYEVGGGFNTQY
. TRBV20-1 SARLTMLSYEQY
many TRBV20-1 SANKAGGGRETQY
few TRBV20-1 SARGVEETQY
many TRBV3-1 ASSQNPGEGTEAF
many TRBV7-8 ASSLETGTEQY
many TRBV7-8 ASSSRQDYGYT
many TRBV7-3 ASSLKQGPGITQHTQY
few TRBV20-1 SAPTPGQNYGYT
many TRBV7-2 ASSLGARYEQF
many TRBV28 ASSSIVAGGQLSYNEQF
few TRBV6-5 ASSYAGGDYEQY
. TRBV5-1 ASSLAAGGYQETQY
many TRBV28 ASSLSGEGGEDTQY
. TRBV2 ARRGGQGRTGTQY
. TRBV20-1 SAPRSGGGEDTQY
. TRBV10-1 ASSRTSGGHSRTDTQY
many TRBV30 AWSVQTGDRFYEQY
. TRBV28 ASSLRPSGNTIY
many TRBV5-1 ASSLNEQY
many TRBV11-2 ASSFNSQGTFRTEAF